The 25 T cell receptor beta chains reported below all come from one sample, sequenced in a study of CD8 T cells in Susac syndrome. Random hexamers served to reverse transcribe roughly 0.45 to 1 ug RNA. One entry per CDR3 protein results from TCRdb running MiXCR on the immunoSEQ multiplex PCR reads. The data contain 210,000 or so distinct CDR3 sequences, approximately 94% of them singletons. The source material was CD4+ T cells from PBMCs. These receptors came from a human donor with Susac syndrome.

V and J are TRBV30 and TRBJ1-4; unclear D gene. V was pared by 5 bases and J by 8 bases, with 15 bases between. The germline V gene encodes CDR1 GTSNPN and CDR2 SVGIG (reference sequence). This CDR3 has 13 residues. CDR3 sequence reads: CAWDDFTLEKLFF. As DNA, the CDR3 is TGTGCCTGGGATGATTTCACGCTAGAAAAACTGTTTTTT. The variable domain in full, completed from reference TRBV30 and TRBJ1-4, reads SQTIHQWPATLVQPVGSPLSLECTVEGTSNPNLYWYRQAAGRGLQLLFYSVGIGQISSEVPQNLSASRPQDRQFILSSKKLLLSDSGFYLCAWDDFTLEKLFFGSGTQLSVL.

The J gene is TRBJ2-7, the V gene TRBV5-1, with a tentative D call TRBD2 (5 bases). Trimming took off 4 bases at V and 0 bases at J, with 11 bases between the two ends. The length of the CDR3 is 14 residues. Germline CDR1 and CDR2: SGHRS and YFSETQ. The CDR3 DNA reads as TGCGCCAGCAGCAACGGACTTATCTCCTACGAGCAGTACTTC. Amino acid sequence: CASSNGLISYEQYF. Variable domain in full (rest from reference TRBV5-1 and TRBJ2-7): KAGVTQTPRYLIKTRGQQVTLSCSPISGHRSVSWYQQTPGQGLQFLFEYFSETQRNKGNFPGRFSGRQFSNSRSEMNVSTLELGDSALYLCASSNGLISYEQYFGPGTRLTVT.

This rearrangement joins TRBV24-1 to TRBJ1-2; maybe TRBD1 (6 bases). The CDR3 loop spans 14 amino acids. Germline lookup yields CDR1 KGHDR and CDR2 SFDVKD. V was cut by 4 bases and J by 4 bases, with 12 bases left in between. The CDR3 is CATSDYGTSYGYTF. The CDR3 DNA sequence: TGTGCCACCAGTGACTACGGGACATCCTATGGCTACACCTTC.

The chain uses TRBV18 and TRBJ1-5; TRBD1 matches 10 bases. CDR1 is KGHSH and CDR2 is LQKENI in the germline V gene. Trimming at V came to 4 bases and at J to 5 bases, leaving 8 bases not matched to a gene. This CDR3 contains 16 residues. CDR3 protein: CASSLTSGTGDQPQHF. The CDR3 nucleotides are TGTGCCAGCTCACTTACGTCCGGGACAGGGGATCAGCCCCAGCATTTT. Filled out from reference TRBV18 and TRBJ1-5, the complete variable domain reads NAGVMQNPRHLVRRRGQEARLRCSPMKGHSHVYWYRQLPEEGLKFMVYLQKENIIDESGMPKERFSAEFPKEGPSILRIQQVVRGDSAAYFCASSLTSGTGDQPQHFGDGTRLSIL.

This chain links TRBV4-2 with TRBJ2-3; D unclear. V lost 1 base and J 2 bases, leaving 13 bases between the germline ends. CDR1 is LGHNA, CDR2 YNFKEQ, per germline. The CDR3 extends over 16 amino acids. CDR3 DNA: TGTGCCAGCAGCCAAGGGGCTAGAGCCGCCACAGATACGCAGTATTTT. The encoded protein is CASSQGARAATDTQYF.

The chain uses TRBV7-2 and TRBJ2-1; D is possibly TRBD2 (5 bases). The CDR3 length is 13 residues. V dropped 2 bases and J dropped 7 bases, with 9 bases sitting between them. The germline V gene encodes CDR1 SGHTA and CDR2 FQGNSA. CDR3 region: CASSLSLDNEQFF. In nucleotides, the CDR3 is TGTGCCAGCAGCTTATCACTAGATAATGAGCAGTTCTTC.

The chain couples TRBV5-1 to TRBJ2-7, with 13 bases that match TRBD2. The CDR3 sequence is 17 residues long. J was trimmed by 2 bases and V by 4 bases; bases with no gene match: 9. Germline V CDR1 and CDR2: SGHRS, YFSETQ. CDR3 DNA: TGCGCCAGCAGCCCGACTAGCGGGGGGCTACTAACCTACGAGCAGTACTTC. Translating it yields CASSPTSGGLLTYEQYF. Full variable domain (outside the CDR3, taken from reference TRBV5-1 and TRBJ2-7): KAGVTQTPRYLIKTRGQQVTLSCSPISGHRSVSWYQQTPGQGLQFLFEYFSETQRNKGNFPGRFSGRQFSNSRSEMNVSTLELGDSALYLCASSPTSGGLLTYEQYFGPGTRLTVT.

This sequence joins TRBV12-3 or TRBV12-4 and TRBJ2-7; 9 bases fit TRBD1. J was trimmed by 4 bases and V by 5 bases; bases with no gene match: 9. The CDR3 covers 15 residues. CDR3 bases: TGTGCCAGCAGTCCACAGGGGGCAGAGGGATACGAGCAGTACTTC. As protein: CASSPQGAEGYEQYF.

The chain combines TRBV5-1 with TRBJ2-7; a possible D gene is TRBD1 (5 bases). The V gene lost 0 bases and the J gene lost 1 base, with 8 bases spanning the gap. Per germline, CDR1 SGHRS and CDR2 YFSETQ. This CDR3 is 14 amino acids long. CDR3 bases: TGCGCCAGCAGCTTGGGACAGCCTTCCTACGAGCAGTACTTC. Its translation: CASSLGQPSYEQYF.

The chain carries TRBV6-1 and TRBJ1-5; 7 positions agree with TRBD1. CDR3 length: 17 residues. Per the germline V gene, CDR1 is MNHNS and CDR2 is SASEGT. V shed 7 bases and J 3 bases; nucleotides not matched to a gene: 15. As DNA, the CDR3 is TGTGCCAGCATGCCACTGTGGGGAGGGGGCAACAATCAGCCCCAGCATTTT. Amino acid sequence: CASMPLWGGGNNQPQHF.

The chain is built from TRBV30 and TRBJ1-2; D is perhaps TRBD1 (5 bases). Germline V gene sequence: CDR1 GTSNPN, CDR2 SVGIG (reference sequence). There are 14 residues in the CDR3. V gave up 3 bases and J gave up 7 bases, with 18 bases separating them. The CDR3 protein is CAWSPPGAEGGYTF. CDR3 in DNA: TGTGCCTGGAGCCCCCCTGGGGCGGAAGGTGGCTACACCTTC.

The J gene is TRBJ1-5, the V gene TRBV15; D unresolved. The V and J ends lost 1 base and 8 bases respectively, with 9 bases between them. The length of the CDR3 is 13 residues. CDR1 is LNHNV and CDR2 is YYDKDF in the germline V gene (reference sequence). As DNA, the CDR3 is TGTGCCACCAGCAGAGGGGCAAGTGAGCCCCAGCATTTT. Its protein product is CATSRGASEPQHF.

This clonotype was observed once. The chain employs TRBV4-2 and TRBJ1-2; 7 nucleotides match TRBD1. This CDR3 is built from 19 residues. The V and J ends lost 0 bases and 2 bases, in that order; junction bases with no gene match: 15. In germline, CDR1 is LGHNA, CDR2 YNFKEQ. The CDR3 DNA is TGTGCCAGCAGCCAAGACCTCGTCGGGGGACAGTCAGGCAACTATGGCTACACCTTC. This gives the protein CASSQDLVGGQSGNYGYTF.

V is TRBV9 and J is TRBJ1-1; no definite D call. Germline CDR1 is SGDLS and CDR2 is YYNGEE. Trimming took 6 bases from V and 8 from J, leaving 8 bases between them. The CDR3 length is 10 residues. The CDR3 coding sequence is TGTGCCAGCACGGCCCAGGAAGCTTTCTTT. Amino acids: CASTAQEAFF.

The rearrangement joins TRBV5-1 to TRBJ2-7, with TRBD1 matching over 7 bases. J was trimmed by 2 bases and V by 0 bases; bases with no gene match: 8. The CDR3 is made up of 16 amino acids. The germline gives CDR1 SGHRS, CDR2 YFSETQ. The CDR3 sequence: CASSLASRQGAYEQYF. In nucleotides, the CDR3 is TGCGCCAGCAGCTTGGCATCTCGACAGGGAGCCTACGAGCAGTACTTC. The whole variable domain, remainder taken from reference TRBV5-1 and TRBJ2-7, is KAGVTQTPRYLIKTRGQQVTLSCSPISGHRSVSWYQQTPGQGLQFLFEYFSETQRNKGNFPGRFSGRQFSNSRSEMNVSTLELGDSALYLCASSLASRQGAYEQYFGPGTRLTVT.

The V gene is TRBV30, the J gene TRBJ1-5; the D gene is possibly TRBD1 (5 bases). The V end was cut by 6 bases, the J end by 2 bases, with 20 bases between. The CDR3 totals 16 residues. CDR1 is GTSNPN and CDR2 is SVGIG in the germline V gene (reference sequence). DNA of the CDR3: TGTGCCTGTTCCGGCAGGGTAGGTTTGGGCAATCAGCCCCAGCATTTT. Residues: CACSGRVGLGNQPQHF.

The chain employs TRBV7-9 and TRBJ2-7; 8 bases are shared with TRBD1. Germline-derived CDR1 and CDR2 are SEHNR and FQNEAQ (reference sequence). With 2 bases clipped from V and 6 bases from J, the junction kept 6 bases outside the gene matches. The CDR3 consists of 14 residues. The CDR3 nucleotides are TGTGCCAGCAGCTTAAGTCAGGGGGCAGCCGAGCAGTACTTC. This codes for CASSLSQGAAEQYF.

The CDR3 sequence is CATSDPQDRAGSYNEQFF. CDR3 nucleotide sequence: TGTGCCACCAGTGATCCCCAGGACAGGGCGGGGTCCTACAATGAGCAGTTCTTC. The chain links TRBV24-1 to TRBJ2-1; 8 bases are a match to TRBD1. Trimming at V came to 3 bases and at J to 1 base, leaving 10 bases not matched to a gene. Germline CDR1 KGHDR, CDR2 SFDVKD. The CDR3 consists of 18 residues.

V gene TRBV4-3 combines with J gene TRBJ2-7; possible D gene TRBD2, 6 bases. The CDR3 totals 16 residues. Germline V gives CDR1 LGHNA, CDR2 YSLEER. Deletions cut 1 base from V and 6 bases from J, with 19 bases between. CDR3 residues: CASSQVLGGGGTEQYF. DNA of the CDR3: TGCGCCAGCAGCCAAGTTTTGGGGGGAGGTGGAACCGAGCAGTACTTC.

CDR3 in amino acids: CASSGGVGRGQPQHF. DNA of the CDR3: TGTGCCAGCAGCGGAGGGGTGGGTAGAGGTCAGCCCCAGCATTTT. The chain joins TRBV9 to TRBJ1-5; D possibly corresponds to TRBD1 (5 bases). Trimming stripped 3 bases from V and 6 bases from J, with 16 bases between. Germline-derived CDR1 and CDR2 are SGDLS and YYNGEE. The CDR3 is 15 residues long. Drawing the rest from reference TRBV9 and TRBJ1-5, the complete variable domain is DSGVTQTPKHLITATGQRVTLRCSPRSGDLSVYWYQQSLDQGLQFLIQYYNGEERAKGNILERFSAQQFPDLHSELNLSSLELGDSALYFCASSGGVGRGQPQHFGDGTRLSIL.

J is TRBJ2-3 and V is TRBV20-1; TRBD2 agrees at 9 bases. The CDR3 covers 13 residues. The germline CDR1 and CDR2 sequences are DFQATT and SNEGSKA (reference sequence). Here the CDR3 reads CRISGGSTDTQYF. The CDR3 DNA is TGCAGGATTAGCGGGGGTAGCACAGATACGCAGTATTTT.

This rearrangement joins TRBV6-6 to TRBJ2-7; D is perhaps TRBD2 (5 bases). Germline V CDR1 and CDR2: MNHNY, SVGAGI (reference sequence). The CDR3 covers 13 residues. With 6 bases removed from V and 6 bases from J, the gap between germline ends came to 15 bases. CDR3 sequence (DNA): TGTGCCAGCAGCCCGCTAGCCCAGGCCGAGCAGTACTTC. Its translation: CASSPLAQAEQYF.

The V and J genes are TRBV20-1 and TRBJ1-2; 10 bases line up with TRBD1. V gave up 5 bases and J gave up 4 bases; unmatched junction bases: 4. The germline CDR1 and CDR2 sequences are DFQATT and SNEGSKA (reference sequence). This CDR3 contains 13 residues. The CDR3 DNA is TGCAGTGCTGGGACAGGGGTGAGCTATGGCTACACCTTC. Translating gives CSAGTGVSYGYTF.

This clonotype has more than one count but fewer than ten. The chain employs TRBV5-1 and TRBJ1-1, with D possibly matching TRBD1 (5 bases). This CDR3 is 13 amino acids long. V lost 4 bases and J 1 base, leaving 8 bases between the germline ends. The germline V gene has CDR1 SGHRS and CDR2 YFSETQ. Here the CDR3 reads CASSRDSNTEAFF. CDR3 DNA sequence: TGCGCCAGCAGCCGGGACTCGAACACTGAAGCTTTCTTT. The whole variable domain, remainder taken from reference TRBV5-1 and TRBJ1-1, is KAGVTQTPRYLIKTRGQQVTLSCSPISGHRSVSWYQQTPGQGLQFLFEYFSETQRNKGNFPGRFSGRQFSNSRSEMNVSTLELGDSALYLCASSRDSNTEAFFGQGTRLTVV.

This chain joins TRBV6-5 and TRBJ1-1; no reliable D call. The germline V gene has CDR1 MNHEY and CDR2 SVGAGI. CDR3 length: 13 amino acids. V gave up 7 bases and J gave up 1 base, with 10 bases separating them. The CDR3 coding sequence is TGTGCCAGCATCAAGCTCGGGAACACTGAAGCTTTCTTT. This translates into CASIKLGNTEAFF.